The next 20 T cell receptor beta chains were all read from a single sample in a study of shared T cell receptors in the human thymus. Only in-frame clones appear in the TCRdb table, and some are missing; sequencing was by immunoSEQ multiplex PCR. The sample shows roughly 550,000 clones, 78% of them seen only once. The data also belong to a second study, concerning human thymus T cells.

The sample taken for sequencing was thymocytes. The receptors come from a boy under three years old with a congenital heart defect.

This sequence joins TRBV5-5 and TRBJ2-1; TRBD2 might be the D (6 bases). Trimming left V 2 bases short and J 2 bases short, with 14 bases between. This CDR3 spans 16 amino acids. The V gene's germline CDR1 is SGHKS and CDR2 YYEKEE (reference sequence). CDR3 DNA sequence: TGTGCCAGCAGCTTCCCGACTAGTAACGCCTACAATGAGCAGTTCTTC. It specifies CASSFPTSNAYNEQFF.

The chain has TRBV6-7 and TRBJ1-5; 8 positions match TRBD1. Being an ORF, TRBV6-7 has a function that is uncertain. The CDR3 totals 16 residues. V gave up 5 bases and J gave up 0 bases; unmatched junction bases: 6. The CDR3 nucleotides are TGTGCCAGCAGTAGGACAGGGAAACTTAGCAATCAGCCCCAGCATTTT. The encoded protein is CASSRTGKLSNQPQHF.

The rearrangement uses TRBV5-4 and TRBJ1-2; 10 nucleotides agree with TRBD1. The CDR3 consists of 15 residues. Trimming cost V 6 bases and J 8 bases; bases outside gene matches: 13. Germline values: CDR1 SGHNT, CDR2 YYREEE (reference sequence). CDR3 region: CASNGGTGARMGYTF. The CDR3 DNA follows: TGTGCCAGCAATGGCGGGACAGGGGCGAGAATGGGCTACACCTTC.

V usage is TRBV18 and J usage is TRBJ1-1; 7 bases agree with TRBD1. The J segment lost 3 bases and the V segment lost 2 bases, leaving 6 bases of the junction unmatched. Germline V CDR1 and CDR2: KGHSH, LQKENI. The CDR3 is made up of 15 amino acids. As DNA, the CDR3 is TGTGCCAGCTCACCAAGACAGGGCGATGACACTGAAGCTTTCTTT. It yields the protein CASSPRQGDDTEAFF.

The chain employs TRBV18 and TRBJ1-1; D call uncertain. Trimming cost V 3 bases and J 9 bases, with 11 bases left between them. The CDR3 consists of 12 residues. The germline V gene encodes CDR1 KGHSH and CDR2 LQKENI. In DNA, the CDR3 is TGTGCCAGCTCACCTCCGGGAGAGAAAGCTTTCTTT. This encodes CASSPPGEKAFF.

The rearrangement links TRBV2 to TRBJ1-2; D perhaps matches TRBD1 (6 bases). The germline gives CDR1 SNHLY, CDR2 FYNNEI. The CDR3 contains 16 residues. V lost 6 bases, J lost 6 bases, and 23 bases lay in between. CDR3 coding DNA: TGTGCCAGCAGCGAACCCGACAGGCCCCCGAGGAATGGCTACACCTTC. Encoded protein: CASSEPDRPPRNGYTF.

This chain connects TRBV28 to TRBJ1-1; TRBD1 matches 8 bases. The V gene's germline CDR1 is MDHEN and CDR2 SYDVKM. CDR3 length: 19 residues. J gave up 4 bases and V 4 bases, and 20 bases lay outside the gene matches. CDR3 sequence reads: CASSSPGGKAGRRGTEAFF. Written as DNA, the CDR3 is TGTGCCAGCAGTTCCCCAGGGGGCAAGGCGGGTAGAAGAGGCACTGAAGCTTTCTTT.

The chain has TRBV28 and TRBJ2-2; 7 nucleotides agree with TRBD1. Germline V gene data show CDR1 as MDHEN and CDR2 as SYDVKM. The CDR3 covers 17 residues. V dropped 5 bases and J dropped 8; count of bases not matched to a gene: 17. CDR3 nucleotide sequence: TGTGCCAGCAGTCTGCCCCGGGACAGTAATCCCATAGGGGAGCTGTTTTTT. This sequence encodes CASSLPRDSNPIGELFF.

The V gene is TRBV2, the J gene TRBJ2-3; 8 positions match TRBD1. The CDR3 runs to 18 residues. Germline CDR1 is SNHLY and CDR2 is FYNNEI. Trimming cost V 0 bases and J 3 bases; bases outside gene matches: 11. The CDR3 reads CASSEALMRQGITDTQYF. The CDR3 DNA reads as TGTGCCAGCAGTGAAGCGCTCATGAGACAGGGGATAACAGATACGCAGTATTTT. The whole variable domain, filled in from reference TRBV2 and TRBJ2-3, reads EPEVTQTPSHQVTQMGQEVILRCVPISNHLYFYWYRQILGQKVEFLVSFYNNEISEKSEIFDDQFSVERPDGSNFTLKIRSTKLEDSAMYFCASSEALMRQGITDTQYFGPGTRLTVL.

This chain joins TRBV28 and TRBJ2-7; D is possibly TRBD1 (6 bases). CDR1 is MDHEN and CDR2 is SYDVKM in the germline V gene. Trimming pared 6 bases from V and 1 base from J, leaving 16 bases between. The CDR3 runs to 15 residues. CDR3 DNA sequence: TGTGCCAGCAGACTTATAAGGACAGATTCCTACGAGCAGTACTTC. This sequence encodes CASRLIRTDSYEQYF.

V usage is TRBV30 and J usage is TRBJ1-2; D is uncertain. This CDR3 has 13 residues. V was shortened by 0 bases and J by 4 bases, with 9 bases between the two germline ends. The germline CDR1 and CDR2 sequences are GTSNPN and SVGIG (reference sequence). In DNA, the CDR3 is TGTGCCTGGAGTGTACTAAGGTCCTATGGCTACACCTTC. It encodes CAWSVLRSYGYTF.

This clone came up once. The V and J genes are TRBV7-2 and TRBJ1-4, with a tentative D call TRBD1 (6 bases). Per the germline V gene, CDR1 is SGHTA and CDR2 is FQGNSA. The V and J ends lost 5 bases and 5 bases respectively, with 12 bases between them. This CDR3 spans 14 amino acids. The CDR3 nucleotides read TGTGCCAGCAGCCCAGGGACACCAAATGAAAAACTGTTTTTT. This gives the protein CASSPGTPNEKLFF.

The chain employs TRBV5-1 and TRBJ2-5; TRBD1 agrees at 12 bases. The V segment lost 7 bases and the J segment 2 bases; nucleotides outside the gene matches: 12. CDR3 length equals 17 residues. CDR1 and CDR2 from the germline V gene are SGHRS and YFSETQ. The CDR3 spells CASCWRRDRGPQETQYF. CDR3 DNA: TGCGCCAGCTGCTGGAGAAGGGACAGGGGGCCTCAAGAGACCCAGTACTTC.

The CDR3 sequence is CASRHPHLTLYQETQYF. The CDR3 bases are TGTGCCAGCAGGCACCCGCACTTGACACTGTACCAAGAGACCCAGTACTTC. The chain uses TRBV28 and TRBJ2-5, with unresolved D. V lost 6 bases and J lost 0, with 20 bases in between. The CDR3 has 17 residues. Germline V gene lookup returns CDR1 MDHEN and CDR2 SYDVKM.

A few counts support this clone. The chain combines TRBV28 with TRBJ1-5; possible D gene TRBD1, 5 bases. Per the germline V gene, CDR1 is MDHEN and CDR2 is SYDVKM. The V gene lost 7 bases and the J gene lost 1 base, with 26 bases spanning the gap. The CDR3 runs 19 residues. Here the CDR3 reads CASTSSRGSLYLSNQPQHF. The CDR3 DNA sequence: TGTGCCAGCACCTCTTCCCGGGGGAGCCTTTACTTAAGCAATCAGCCCCAGCATTTT.

The chain has TRBV4-2 and TRBJ1-2, with D perhaps matching TRBD1 (5 bases). V lost 3 bases and J 2 bases, leaving 19 bases between the germline ends. Germline V gene data show CDR1 as LGHNA and CDR2 as YNFKEQ. The CDR3 has 17 residues. CDR3: CASSHPRGVVKNYGYTF. As DNA, the CDR3 is TGTGCCAGCAGCCACCCCCGGGGGGTGGTGAAGAACTATGGCTACACCTTC.

V is TRBV7-3 and J is TRBJ2-3, with a weak D call TRBD1 (6 bases). Looked up from germline, CDR1 is SGHTA and CDR2 is FQGTGA. V was clipped by 5 bases and J by 3 bases, with 12 bases between them. The CDR3 has 14 residues. The DNA of the CDR3 is TGTGCCAGCAGCCCGAAGGGGGAGACAGATACGCAGTATTTT. This encodes CASSPKGETDTQYF.

J is TRBJ1-2 and V is TRBV5-6; the match to TRBD1 covers 7 bases. The V segment lost 0 bases and the J segment 3 bases; nucleotides outside the gene matches: 5. This CDR3 contains 15 residues. Germline V lookup: CDR1 SGHDT, CDR2 YYEEEE. The CDR3 loop is CASSLGGTVHYGYTF. Here the CDR3 DNA reads TGTGCCAGCAGCTTGGGGGGGACAGTACACTATGGCTACACCTTC.

The V call is TRBV21-1, the J call TRBJ1-4; TRBD1 is the table's D call, not checked against the DNA. TRBV21-1 is a pseudogene. The CDR3 contains 16 residues. The CDR3 nucleotides are TGTGCCAGCAGACCACGGACAGGGGGGGAGGGTGAAAAACTGTTTTTT. Protein: CASRPRTGGEGEKLFF.

The rearrangement uses TRBV5-8 and TRBJ1-2; D is perhaps TRBD1 (6 bases). The V end lost 2 bases, the J end lost 5 bases, and 19 bases lay between the germline ends. This CDR3 is 16 amino acids long. CDR1 is SGHTS, CDR2 YDEGEE, per germline. CDR3 in amino acids: CASSLRAVGGPYGYTF. The CDR3 coding sequence is TGTGCCAGCAGCTTAAGGGCAGTAGGGGGACCTTATGGCTACACCTTC.